A selection of T cell receptor beta chains follows, all from one sample in a study of regulatory T cells in long-lasting Graves disease. TCRdb re-called the multiplex PCR reads through MiXCR, storing one row per CDR3 protein. The repertoire holds about 460,000 distinct CDR3 sequences, with less than 25% as singletons. The source material was peripheral blood mononuclear cells (PBMCs), sampled when the disease was refractory, from a patient treated with antithyroid drugs. The receptors stem from a female donor with Graves disease. The CDR3 runs from the conserved cysteine through the conserved F or W. D genes are given only for firm matches. Not every row has a clone size; where given, it reads once, few, many or a size class.

j_call	clone_size	v_call	d_call	cdr3_aa	cdr3_nt
TRBJ2-7	many	TRBV2	-	CASSEAGSEQYF	TGTGCCAGCAGTGAAGCGGGGAGTGAGCAGTACTTC
TRBJ1-1	many	TRBV15	TRBD1	CATSADREGGTEAFF	TGTGCCACCAGCGCCGACAGGGAGGGAGGCACTGAAGCTTTCTTT
TRBJ1-2	-	TRBV6-2/TRBV6-3	TRBD1	CASSYYTGGGYGYTF	TGTGCCAGCAGTTACTATACAGGGGGTGGCTATGGCTACACCTTC
TRBJ2-2	many	TRBV15	-	CATSRPTEGISGELFF	TGTGCCACCAGCAGACCTACGGAAGGTATCTCCGGGGAGCTGTTTTTT
TRBJ1-1	few	TRBV20-1	-	CSASLGGTEAFF	TGCAGTGCTAGTCTGGGGGGCACTGAAGCTTTCTTT
TRBJ1-1	many	TRBV3-1	-	CASSHYTEAFF	TGTGCCAGCAGCCACTACACTGAAGCTTTCTTT
TRBJ2-5	-	TRBV28	-	CASSLEGARETQYF	TGTGCCAGCAGTTTGGAGGGGGCGCGAGAGACCCAGTACTTC
TRBJ2-7	few	TRBV19	TRBD1	CASRMTGTGHYEQYF	TGTGCCAGTAGGATGACCGGGACAGGGCACTACGAGCAGTACTTC
TRBJ1-1	many	TRBV28	TRBD1	CASSLTDRGIRMNTEAFF	TGTGCCAGCAGTTTAACGGACAGGGGGATAAGAATGAACACTGAAGCTTTCTTT
TRBJ2-2	-	TRBV7-9	-	CASSLRGVGVSTGELFF	TGTGCCAGCAGCTTACGGGGCGTTGGGGTGAGCACCGGGGAGCTGTTTTTT
TRBJ1-1	few	TRBV10-3	-	CATMGNTEAFF	TGTGCCACCATGGGAAACACTGAAGCTTTCTTT
TRBJ1-1	many	TRBV28	TRBD1	CASSFNRGLGLNTEAFF	TGTGCCAGCAGTTTTAACAGGGGGCTAGGTTTGAACACTGAAGCTTTCTTT
TRBJ1-2	-	TRBV12-3/TRBV12-4	-	CASISRRLYGYTF	TGTGCCAGCATTTCGAGACGTTTATATGGCTACACCTTC
TRBJ1-5	-	TRBV6-9	TRBD1	CASSYGAGGNQPQHF	TGTGCCAGCAGTTACGGAGCAGGGGGAAATCAGCCCCAGCATTTT
TRBJ2-3	-	TRBV10-3	TRBD2	CAISGSSGSTDTQYF	TGTGCCATCAGCGGGTCTAGCGGTAGCACAGATACGCAGTATTTT
TRBJ2-5	many	TRBV28	-	CASSLRDGKETQYF	TGTGCCAGCAGTTTGAGGGACGGGAAAGAGACCCAGTACTTC
TRBJ1-5	many	TRBV28	-	CASSPVGGNQPQHF	TGTGCCAGCAGCCCAGTCGGGGGCAATCAGCCCCAGCATTTT
TRBJ2-5	many	TRBV28	TRBD2	CASSSELAGAETQYF	TGTGCCAGCAGTTCCGAACTAGCGGGAGCAGAGACCCAGTACTTC
TRBJ1-1	few	TRBV19	-	CASTKGGGGNTEAFF	TGTGCCAGTACCAAAGGGGGAGGAGGGAACACTGAAGCTTTCTTT
TRBJ2-7	-	TRBV20-1	TRBD2	CSAAGTSGAYEQYF	TGCAGTGCTGCCGGGACTAGCGGGGCCTACGAGCAGTACTTC
TRBJ2-1	-	TRBV19	TRBD2	CASRRTSGSEYNEQFF	TGTGCCAGTAGGCGGACTAGCGGGAGCGAATACAATGAGCAGTTCTTC
TRBJ1-2	-	TRBV9	TRBD1	CASSARTGGSDYTF	TGTGCCAGCAGCGCAAGGACAGGGGGGAGCGACTACACCTTC
TRBJ2-6	few	TRBV7-2	TRBD1	CASSLHTGDGANVLTF	TGTGCCAGCAGCCTCCATACAGGGGATGGGGCCAACGTCCTGACTTTC
TRBJ1-4	few	TRBV28	-	CASNGGTNEKLFF	TGTGCCAGCAACGGAGGAACTAATGAAAAACTGTTTTTT
TRBJ2-7	many	TRBV28	TRBD1	CASTSTGGSYEQYF	TGTGCCAGCACCTCGACAGGGGGCTCCTACGAGCAGTACTTC
TRBJ1-2	many	TRBV20-1	TRBD1	CSARLTGERGYTF	TGCAGTGCTCGCCTTACAGGGGAGAGGGGCTACACCTTC
TRBJ2-7	-	TRBV7-2	-	CASSLDPGQNEQYF	TGTGCCAGCAGCTTAGACCCAGGACAGAACGAGCAGTACTTC
TRBJ2-4	many	TRBV2	-	CASITAAGGNIQYF	TGTGCCAGCATAACAGCTGCAGGAGGGAACATTCAGTACTTC
TRBJ2-3	few	TRBV7-8	TRBD2	CASSPAPGGNMDTQYF	TGTGCCAGCAGCCCCGCCCCGGGAGGGAACATGGATACGCAGTATTTT
TRBJ1-4	-	TRBV3-1	-	CASSTRHGATATNEKLFF	TGTGCCAGCAGCACCCGACACGGAGCCACCGCAACTAATGAAAAACTGTTTTTT
TRBJ1-1	-	TRBV20-1	-	CSARDRQRPNTEAFF	TGCAGTGCTAGAGACAGACAGAGACCAAACACTGAAGCTTTCTTT
TRBJ1-2	few	TRBV29-1	-	CSVEVLTEGYTF	TGCAGCGTTGAAGTTTTGACGGAAGGCTACACCTTC